The TCR beta chain described here comes from a study of cytomegalovirus exposure and HLA in healthy donors. General study findings and limits: Rarity held for most TCR sequences, but there were some public TCRs that occurred in many donors. Highly shared variants forming one cluster were likely a sequencing artifact.

The CDR3 runs 13 residues. V lost 6 bases and J lost 0, with 11 bases in between. Looked up from germline, CDR1 is SQVTM and CDR2 is ANQGSEA. About this clone itself: Antigen unknown.

PCR employed 60 Vbeta and 13 Jbeta primers. Under the authors' procedure: About 9.9 million of the 80 million or so unique TCR beta chains counted in a later analysis were shared. Sequencing used immunoSEQ multiplex PCR; TCRdb keeps in-frame clones, though not all of them. V and J calls and clone size are as listed in that table; D and trimming were resolved from the DNA. Altogether 90,000 or so clones are present, roughly 70% being singletons, with the ten largest covering about a sixth. This chain joins TRBV29-1 and TRBJ1-1; D may be TRBD1 (6 bases). This receptor was identified in a woman between 18 and 29 years old in good health and CMV-seropositive. Sequencing input: PBMCs. CDR3 protein: CSVTRGLNTEAFF. CDR3 in DNA: TGCAGCGTAACCAGGGGATTGAACACTGAAGCTTTCTTT.